Listed here are 12 T cell receptor beta chains from one sample, sequenced in a study of blood T cell repertoires in COVID-19 (TCRdb year 2020). Libraries were prepared through the immunoSEQ multiplex PCR assay. The immuneACCESS repertoire file appears here via TCRdb, limited to in-frame rearrangements. These files lack a portion of the clones; in checked studies, under half of the deficit traces to unresolved V genes, and the cause of the others is not known. Across this sample there are tens of thousands of clones, with more than 75% seen only once. The ten largest clones add up to 6% to 8.5% of the sample. The sample was peripheral blood. The receptors shown here come from a man aged 65-85 years with acute or convalescent COVID-19.

This CDR3 reads CAISWTGGSTEAFF. The CDR3 nucleotides read TGTGCCATCAGTTGGACAGGGGGATCCACTGAAGCTTTCTTT. The V and J genes are TRBV10-3 and TRBJ1-1; 10 positions agree with TRBD1. This CDR3 has 14 amino acids. Germline-derived CDR1 and CDR2 are ENHRY and SYGVKD. With V trimmed by 5 bases and J by 4 bases, 4 bases remained unmatched.

The genes are TRBV7-2 and TRBJ1-1, with TRBD1 identical over 9 bases. The junction had 8 bases not matched to a gene; V was cut back by 5 bases and J by 4 bases. The CDR3 totals 15 residues. The germline V gene encodes CDR1 SGHTA and CDR2 FQGNSA. CDR3 sequence (DNA): TGTGCCAGCAGCCATTCGGACAGGGGTATCACTGAAGCTTTCTTT. It encodes CASSHSDRGITEAFF.

This clone was counted only a few times. The chain uses TRBV2 and TRBJ1-4, with D possibly TRBD1 on 5 matching bases. In germline, CDR1 is SNHLY, CDR2 FYNNEI. The ends were cut back, 1 base at V and 17 bases at J, with 11 bases in the middle. The CDR3 is made up of 11 amino acids. CDR3 nucleotide sequence: TGTGCCAGCAGTGAAGTGGCGGGACGCTTTTTT. This sequence encodes CASSEVAGRFF.

V is TRBV27 and J is TRBJ1-2; 8 nucleotides agree with TRBD1. Trimming cost V 6 bases and J 2 bases; bases outside gene matches: 11. This CDR3 is built from 16 residues. In germline, CDR1 is MNHEY, CDR2 SMNVEV (reference sequence). Here the CDR3 DNA reads TGTGCCAGCAGCCCCCCCCCGGACAGGGACAACTATGGCTACACCTTC. Protein sequence: CASSPPPDRDNYGYTF.

The chain recombines TRBV6-5 with TRBJ2-6; D is uncertain. With 6 bases removed from V and 2 bases from J, the gap between germline ends came to 11 bases. The CDR3 runs to 15 residues. Germline CDR1 and CDR2: MNHEY and SVGAGI. CDR3 in amino acids: CASSADRAGANVLTF. The CDR3 DNA is TGTGCCAGCAGCGCCGACCGGGCTGGGGCCAACGTCCTGACTTTC.

The chain combines TRBV14 with TRBJ2-7; TRBD1 is a possible D gene (6 bases). The germline CDR1 and CDR2 sequences are SGHDN and FVKESK. V lost 0 bases and J 3 bases, leaving 9 bases between the germline ends. This CDR3 has 14 residues. Here the CDR3 DNA reads TGTGCCAGCAGCCAAGAACAGGGTTTCTACGAGCAGTACGTC. Translated: CASSQEQGFYEQYV.

This chain connects TRBV28 to TRBJ1-5, with a weak D call TRBD1 (6 bases). The V and J ends lost 5 bases and 2 bases respectively, with 22 bases between them. Germline V CDR1 and CDR2: MDHEN, SYDVKM. This CDR3 is built from 18 residues. The CDR3 nucleotides are TGTGCCAGCAGTCTCGGTCGGGGGGGGCGCAAGGGCAATCAGCCCCAGCATTTT. Translation: CASSLGRGGRKGNQPQHF.

A few counts support this clone. The chain combines TRBV5-1 with TRBJ1-1, with 8 bases matching TRBD1. The ends lost 4 bases at V and 1 base at J; junction bases unmatched: 9. Germline V gene data show CDR1 as SGHRS and CDR2 as YFSETQ. The CDR3 is made up of 16 amino acids. The CDR3 coding sequence is TGCGCCAGCAGCGTTCAAGGACAGGGAAAGAACACTGAAGCTTTCTTT. It is translated as CASSVQGQGKNTEAFF.

In DNA form, the CDR3 reads TGTGCCAGCAGCCAAGATTTTGCAGGGGGCGCCACCGGGGAGCTGTTTTTT. Encoded protein: CASSQDFAGGATGELFF. The chain combines TRBV4-2 with TRBJ2-2; 8 nucleotides line up with TRBD1. V lost 0 bases and J lost 4; bases outside the gene matches: 7. The CDR3 length is 17 residues. CDR1 is LGHNA and CDR2 is YNFKEQ in the germline V gene.

This clone was counted once. V gene TRBV4-1 combines with J gene TRBJ1-2; TRBD1 matches 7 bases. This CDR3 is 15 amino acids long. Germline V gene sequence: CDR1 MGHRA, CDR2 YSYEKL. V was clipped by 0 bases and J by 5 bases; unmatched bases: 6. The CDR3 spells CASSQESGTVYGYTF. The CDR3 bases are TGCGCCAGCAGCCAAGAGTCCGGGACAGTATATGGCTACACCTTC.

The chain couples TRBV4-1 to TRBJ1-4; TRBD1 aligns across 8 bases. V was pared by 1 base and J by 5 bases, with 3 bases of the junction left unmatched. This CDR3 contains 15 residues. Germline values: CDR1 MGHRA, CDR2 YSYEKL. The CDR3 is CASSQGRTGNEKLFF. The DNA of the CDR3 is TGCGCCAGCAGCCAAGGGAGGACAGGGAATGAAAAACTGTTTTTT.

V is TRBV5-1 and J is TRBJ1-1, with D possibly being TRBD1 (5 bases). V lost 0 bases to trimming and J lost 0 bases, with 9 bases between them. The CDR3 contains 15 residues. CDR1 and CDR2 (germline): SGHRS, YFSETQ. The CDR3 sequence: CASSLGQIMNTEAFF. CDR3 nucleotide sequence: TGCGCCAGCAGCTTGGGACAGATTATGAACACTGAAGCTTTCTTT.